This TCR beta chain originates from a study of blood T cell repertoires in COVID-19. Study details: Spain, Italy and the United States supplied samples that represented acute and convalescent COVID-19. The cDNA or gDNA used as material had been derived from T cells, B-cell-depleted T cells, or PBMCs.

This clone was counted between two and nine times. The length of the CDR3 is 15 residues. V dropped 4 bases and J dropped 9; count of bases not matched to a gene: 8. Germline loops: CDR1 SEHNR, CDR2 FQNEAQ (reference sequence). As processed by the authors: Reference gene primers were amplified, and this amplification served to estimate nucleated cell counts. Sequencing was performed with immunoSEQ multiplex PCR; in TCRdb, only in-frame clones are kept and a portion is missing. That table supplies the V and J calls and clone size; D and trimming were determined from the DNA. The top ten hold about 20% of the sample, which has approximately 13,000 clones, roughly 75% seen once.

This clonotype was obtained from a boy aged 2 to 10 with active or convalescent COVID-19. Sequences were obtained from peripheral blood. The J gene is TRBJ1-6, the V gene TRBV7-9, with 8 bases lining up with TRBD1. The CDR3 coding sequence is TGTGCCAGCAGCTCGACCCAGGGGGCGATTTCACCCCTCCACTTT. This encodes CASSSTQGAISPLHF.